This TCR beta chain was found in a study of blood T cell repertoires in COVID-19. Study information: Donors in the United States, Italy and Spain gave samples during acute or convalescent COVID-19. Sample material is recorded as cDNA or gDNA derived from T cells, B-cell-depleted T cells, or PBMCs.

Trimming cost V 4 bases and J 2 bases, with 12 bases left between them. CDR1 is SGHKS and CDR2 is YYEKEE in the germline V gene (reference sequence). This CDR3 is built from 15 residues. In the original processing: Researchers report that nucleated cell counts were estimated from reference gene primer amplification. TCRdb keeps only in-frame clones here, not all; method: immunoSEQ multiplex PCR. V and J calls and clone size are those listed in that table; D and trimming were worked out from the DNA. This table holds roughly 190,000 clones, roughly four fifths found once. The receptor was derived from a young man with active or convalescent COVID-19. Sequencing input: peripheral blood. The gene calls are TRBV5-5 and TRBJ2-2, with a possible D match to TRBD1 (6 bases). The CDR3 bases are TGTGCCAGCAGCCCCGGTGGGGGCAACACCGGGGAGCTGTTTTTT. Translation gives CASSPGGGNTGELFF.